This T cell receptor beta chain was found in a study of tumor-infiltrating lymphocytes in primary liver carcinoma. Study context: Surgeons resected the patients' primary liver carcinomas.

The source of the blood RNA was unsorted whole blood, and germline DNA was extracted as well. Turning to this clonotype: The junction differs from germline at one of its ends, possibly a read error.

Synthesis of TCR beta cDNA was carried out from approximately 500 ng total RNA with a constant-region primer. Investigators got TCR beta libraries out of three nested multiplex PCR rounds, done with slightly modified ARM-PCR. TCRdb independently ran MiXCR on the multiplex PCR reads; one entry per CDR3 protein. The sample has fewer than 350,000 distinct CDR3 sequences; 50% to 70% are singletons. The sequenced sample was peripheral blood. The sequence came from a man aged 35 to 55 with primary liver carcinoma and hepatitis B virus infection.

CDR3 residues: CASGLNLLAGGDANTQYF. Here the CDR3 DNA reads TGTGCCAGCGGCTTGAATCTCCTAGCGGGAGGCGATGCGAATACGCAGTATTTT. This rearrangement joins TRBV11-2 to TRBJ2-3; 11 bases are a match to TRBD2. Germline loops: CDR1 SGHAT, CDR2 FQNNGV. This CDR3 spans 18 amino acids.